The T cell receptor (beta chain) under discussion was sequenced for a study of beta chain features in type 1 diabetes. It was via CD45RO/CCR7/CD25/CD127/CD95/CD27 that CD4+ naive, central memory, regulatory and stem cell-like memory cells were sorted. Each of the sorted populations had a purity greater than 98%. Investigators reverse transcribed all isolated RNA, so they sequenced expressed TCRB transcripts. The repertoire was sequenced with immunoSEQ multiplex PCR; TCRdb's copy has only in-frame clones and lacks some. The sample consists of around 500,000 clones, about an eighth of them appearing once. In its sample, this clone was seen a few times. Its antigen is currently unknown. Germline-derived CDR1 and CDR2 are LGHNA and YSLEER. The CDR3 totals 13 residues. V shed 0 bases, J shed 12 bases, and the junction held 8 bases outside the gene matches. Broader study findings: TCRB repertoires of naive, central memory and Treg cells appeared more similar among patients than among healthy donors. All four CD4+ subsets from Type 1 diabetes patients carried moderately but significantly shorter TCRB CDR3s.

Sequencing was carried out using naive CD4+ T cells from blood. The source is a woman aged 18-35 years in good health. The chain is built from TRBV4-3 and TRBJ2-7; 7 bases align to TRBD2. CDR3 sequence reads: CASSQDLASGLYV. CDR3 nucleotide sequence: TGCGCCAGCAGCCAAGATCTGGCTAGCGGACTGTACGTC.